Shown below are 3 T cell receptor beta chains from a single sample sequenced in a study of type 1 regulatory T cells (dated by TCRdb to 2020 to 2022). The data were produced on an Illumina MiSeq. TCRdb reworked the public reads: Q25 trimming with fastp, MiXCR clone assembly, productive beta chains retained. CDR3 protein duplicates are merged, each entry listing the most common genes and DNA. Present in this sample are 25,000 or so distinct CDR3 sequences, 72% of which were seen just once. 13% to 15% of the sample is in the top ten clones. No antigen has been assigned to these receptors. Sequenced sample: cultured T cells, either the whole culture or a sorted T cell fraction (not recorded which). The cell subset or site label, as the study defines it: Tr1-enriched cell product generated in vitro against host alloantigens. The receptor set was obtained from a human donor in good health.

The CDR3 coding sequence is TGCAGTGCTAGCCTGTTCCCCGGACAGGGAATGTCTGGAAACACCATATATTTT. Encoded protein: CSASLFPGQGMSGNTIYF. The rearrangement links TRBV20-1 to TRBJ1-3; 8 bases fit TRBD1. CDR1 and CDR2 (germline): DFQATT, SNEGSKA (reference sequence). Losses at the gene ends were 3 bases for V and 1 base for J; bases not matched to a gene: 14. The CDR3 has 18 amino acids.

In this sample, this clonotype turned up once. This chain joins TRBV20-1 and TRBJ2-3; unclear D gene. V dropped 5 bases and J dropped 5 bases, with 8 bases sitting between them. The CDR3 has 11 residues. Per germline, CDR1 DFQATT and CDR2 SNEGSKA (reference sequence). CDR3 DNA sequence: TGCAGTGCTCTCCCAAAAGATACGCAGTATTTT. Its translation: CSALPKDTQYF.

This clonotype was seen once. The genes are TRBV5-1 and TRBJ2-1; 13 nucleotides agree with TRBD2. The germline CDR1 and CDR2 sequences are SGHRS and YFSETQ. Trimming at V came to 3 bases and at J to 3 bases, leaving 9 bases not matched to a gene. There are 18 residues in the CDR3. The CDR3 protein is CASSSWTSGGRDYNEQFF. The CDR3 DNA reads TGCGCCAGCAGCTCTTGGACTAGCGGGGGCCGAGACTACAATGAGCAGTTCTTC.